Below, 8 T cell receptor beta chains from the same sample are listed, as sequenced in a study of CDR3 diversity in severe acne. TCRdb ran MiXCR on the PCR reads and lists one entry per CDR3 protein. The data hold about 97,000 distinct CDR3 sequences, with 51% observed a single time. Sequences were obtained from blood. Receptors originate from a male donor with acne.

As regards this clonotype: It is unclear where the CDR3 begins or ends on the DNA, so no DNA is shown, and the CDR3 is as TCRdb lists it. V gene TRBV13 combines with J gene TRBJ2-2; TRBD2, the table's D call, was not compared with the DNA. The CDR3 length is 20 residues, termini included. Germline lookup yields CDR1 PRHDT and CDR2 FYEKMQ (reference sequence). The chain's CDR3 is CASIYLCSVVHSGTTGELFF.

The CDR3 DNA is TGCAGTGCTAGAGATAAAGGCCTAGCGGGCAACACAGATACGCAGTATTTT. Its protein is CSARDKGLAGNTDTQYF. The genes are TRBV20-1 and TRBJ2-3, with 8 nucleotides matching TRBD2. The V segment lost 0 bases and the J segment 2 bases; nucleotides outside the gene matches: 10. The CDR3 length is 17 residues. Germline V CDR1 and CDR2: DFQATT, SNEGSKA (reference sequence).

The chain couples TRBV2 to TRBJ1-4, with D unresolved. V lost 2 bases and J lost 0, with 7 bases in between. The CDR3 sequence is 15 residues long. CDR1 is SNHLY and CDR2 is FYNNEI in the germline V gene. The chain's CDR3 is CASSELAATNEKLFF. The CDR3 DNA reads as TGTGCCAGCAGTGAACTGGCAGCAACTAATGAAAAACTGTTTTTT.

A note on this clonotype: Germline is not matched at one junction end, which may reflect a read error. V gene TRBV15 combines with J gene TRBJ2-7; D possibly corresponds to TRBD1 (6 bases). The CDR3 sequence is 14 residues long. Germline V lookup: CDR1 LNHNV, CDR2 YYDKDF (reference sequence). The chain's CDR3 is CATSRAPGEYEQYF. CDR3 sequence (DNA): TGCGCCACCAGCAGAGCCCCAGGGGAGTACGAGCAGTACTTC.

There are a few counts of this clonotype. The rearrangement links TRBV6-5 to TRBJ1-5; TRBD1 agrees at 7 bases. CDR3 length equals 12 residues. Germline V gene lookup returns CDR1 MNHEY and CDR2 SVGAGI. The V segment lost 9 bases and the J segment 4 bases; nucleotides outside the gene matches: 3. CDR3 loop: CASDRANQPQHF. The DNA of the CDR3 is TGTGCCAGTGACAGGGCGAATCAGCCCCAGCATTTT.

The V and J genes are TRBV20-1 and TRBJ1-1, with 9 bases that match TRBD1. CDR1 is DFQATT, CDR2 SNEGSKA, per germline (reference sequence). Germline trimming cut 6 bases from V and 7 bases from J; bases unmatched to any gene: 9. The CDR3 length is 13 residues. The CDR3 bases are TGCAGTGCGCCTAAACCGGGACAGGGTGAAGCTTTCTTT. This gives the protein CSAPKPGQGEAFF.

This clonotype was seen repeatedly, ten times or more. The chain is built from TRBV5-1 and TRBJ1-5; no firm D call. This CDR3 comprises 13 residues. Trimming took off 0 bases at V and 4 bases at J, with 5 bases between the two ends. Germline loops: CDR1 SGHRS, CDR2 YFSETQ. CDR3 sequence reads: CASSLDPNQPQHF. The CDR3 DNA reads TGCGCCAGCAGCTTGGACCCGAATCAGCCCCAGCATTTT. The full variable domain, with the rest looked up from reference TRBV5-1 and TRBJ1-5, is KAGVTQTPRYLIKTRGQQVTLSCSPISGHRSVSWYQQTPGQGLQFLFEYFSETQRNKGNFPGRFSGRQFSNSRSEMNVSTLELGDSALYLCASSLDPNQPQHFGDGTRLSIL.

This clonotype was seen ten or more times. V is TRBV28 and J is TRBJ1-2; 9 positions agree with TRBD1. There are 15 residues in the CDR3. CDR1 is MDHEN, CDR2 SYDVKM, per germline. V was clipped by 2 bases and J by 2 bases; unmatched bases: 3. The CDR3 DNA reads TGTGCCAGCAGTTTAACCGGGACAGGGAACTATGGCTACACCTTC. Residues: CASSLTGTGNYGYTF.